This T cell receptor (beta chain) was observed in a study of blood T cell repertoires in COVID-19 (dated by TCRdb to the early 2020s). About the investigation overall: Samples covering the acute and convalescent phases of COVID-19 were provided by collaborators in the United States, Italy and Spain. A de-identified subject ID, COVID-19 status, age in years and sex were almost always included in the sample metadata. The repertoires were released in a freely available public database meant as a resource for research on the immune response to SARS-CoV-2. Samples came from the ongoing ImmuneRACE study (first 160 participants) plus 1,254 subjects from 6 global collaborators. Where available, HLA class I and class II types were taken from metadata supplied by the sample provider and were not determined by assay-based typing. Subjects who had been exposed to COVID-19, were actively infected with it, or had recovered from it provided the deeply sampled blood TCRbeta repertoires that made up the dataset. The material from the prospective study consisted of cDNA or gDNA derived from T cells, B-cell-depleted T cells, or PBMCs. On the study overall, not on this receptor specifically: How much clinical and demographic metadata was included differed by source and by participant, and the metadata was provided uncurated.

TCRbeta CDR3 regions were amplified from genomic DNA using the immunoSEQ Assay, a bias-controlled multiplex PCR. On the authors' methods: The number of nucleated cells in each sample was estimated from the amplification of reference gene primers within the assay. To quantify the absolute abundance of each unique TCRbeta CDR3 rearrangement, sequence reads were collapsed and filtered. For each sample, productive Simpson clonality was calculated as the square root of Simpson's diversity index across productive rearrangements. In its TCRdb copy, this immuneACCESS table keeps in-frame sequences only and misses some clones. Where compared with another copy, unresolved V genes explain less than half of these, and the others have no known cause. From that table come the V and J calls and clone size; the DNA was used to work out D and trimming. Recorded for this sample are 90,000 to 100,000 clones; just over 90% of them occurred a single time. 5% to 6.5% of the sample is taken by the ten largest.

At the junction V is shortened by 2 bases and J by 10 bases; bases outside the gene matches: 11. Via the germline V gene, CDR1 is SGHAT and CDR2 FQNNGV. The CDR3 runs 15 residues from the cysteine to the phenylalanine. Of the read, only the CDR3 DNA is kept; its 45 bases are in frame from base 1. For this clone: The antigen it binds to is not known. Per-base quality was not reported, and no clone a single base away is much larger than it.

Whole blood was collected in K2EDTA tubes by collaborating institutions according to the institutions' own protocols. For TCRbeta analysis, collaborators shipped samples as frozen whole blood, isolated PBMCs, or DNA extracted from either of those sample types. This chain is built from TRBV11-2 and TRBJ2-1, with TRBD2 matching 7 junction bases. The specimen sequenced was peripheral blood. This TCR derives from a middle-aged man with acute or convalescent COVID-19. Here is the DNA: TGTGCCAGCAGCTTATCTCAGCGGGGTCCCGTGGAGCAGTTCTTC. Its coded protein is CASSLSQRGPVEQFF.